What follows are 14 T cell receptor beta chains derived from one specimen sequenced in a study of blood T cell repertoires in COVID-19. Profiling relied on immunoSEQ multiplex PCR, and the TCRdb table lists in-frame clones only, not all of them. The sample holds some 16,000 clones, roughly 80% seen once. Sequencing input: peripheral blood. The receptors here all came from a man aged 65-85 years with active or convalescent COVID-19.

The chain carries TRBV18 and TRBJ1-3, with D unresolved. V was pared by 0 bases and J by 4 bases, with 10 bases between. The CDR3 contains 15 residues. Looked up from germline, CDR1 is KGHSH and CDR2 is LQKENI. In DNA, the CDR3 is TGTGCCAGCTCACCACCCCAGGAAATGGGAAACACCATATATTTT. Its translation is CASSPPQEMGNTIYF.

The chain combines TRBV29-1 with TRBJ1-1, with TRBD1 matching 8 bases. CDR3 size: 14 residues. Trimming removed 4 bases from V and 4 bases from J; junction bases left unmatched: 8. Per germline, CDR1 SQVTM and CDR2 ANQGSEA. This chain's CDR3 is CSVGVYRGSTEAFF. In nucleotides, the CDR3 is TGCAGCGTTGGGGTCTACAGGGGGAGCACTGAAGCTTTCTTT.

CDR3 amino acids: CASSSGGLGSPLHF. DNA for the CDR3: TGTGCCAGCAGCTCAGGGGGCCTGGGTTCACCCCTCCACTTT. The rearrangement uses TRBV3-1 (or the pseudogene TRBV3-2) and TRBJ1-6; TRBD1 aligns across 8 bases. The CDR3 sequence is 14 residues long. CDR1 LGHDT and CDR2 YNNKEL come from the germline V gene (reference sequence). V shed 5 bases and J 9 bases; nucleotides not matched to a gene: 6.

This clone was observed a few times. The chain couples TRBV21-1 to TRBJ2-1; TRBD1 is the table's D call, not checked against the DNA. TRBV21-1 is flagged as a pseudogene. The CDR3 runs 14 residues. CDR3 protein: CASSAGQGADEQFF. DNA of the CDR3: TGTGCCAGCAGCGCGGGACAGGGGGCGGATGAGCAGTTCTTC.

The V and J genes are TRBV4-1 and TRBJ1-2; D not certain. This CDR3 comprises 16 residues. Germline CDR1 is MGHRA and CDR2 is YSYEKL. The V and J ends lost 0 bases and 9 bases respectively, with 20 bases between them. The CDR3 DNA reads as TGCGCCAGCAGCCAAGAATGGGAAAGGCGCCGGGGAAGCTACACCTTC. The encoded protein is CASSQEWERRRGSYTF.

Points on this clone: One junction end does not reproduce the germline sequence, and a read error may be involved. The chain employs TRBV3-1 (or the pseudogene TRBV3-2) and TRBJ2-1; possible D gene TRBD2, 6 bases. Germline V gene sequence: CDR1 LGHDT, CDR2 YNNKEL (reference sequence). The CDR3 spans 17 residues. CDR3 protein: CASSQDFRLASYNGQFF. The CDR3 DNA reads TGTGCCAGCAGCCAAGATTTTCGGCTAGCGAGTTACAATGGGCAGTTCTTC.

The DNA of the CDR3 is TGTGCCAGCAGTTACTCGACTCTGCTAAGCAATTCACCCCTCCACTTT. It yields the protein CASSYSTLLSNSPLHF. The chain is built from TRBV6-5 and TRBJ1-6; D call uncertain. The CDR3 length is 16 residues. The V gene's germline CDR1 is MNHEY and CDR2 SVGAGI. Trimming removed 0 bases from V and 7 bases from J, with 13 bases in between.

J is TRBJ2-7 and V is TRBV3-1 (or the pseudogene TRBV3-2), with 9 bases aligning to TRBD2. CDR3 size: 13 residues. V was clipped by 4 bases and J by 5 bases; unmatched bases: 3. Germline loops: CDR1 LGHDT, CDR2 YNNKEL (reference sequence). CDR3 nucleotides: TGTGCCAGCAGCCTAGCGGGAGCCGACGAGCAGTACTTC. This gives the protein CASSLAGADEQYF.

The J gene is TRBJ2-2, the V gene TRBV18; no reliable D call. The germline CDR1 and CDR2 sequences are KGHSH and LQKENI. The V and J ends lost 3 bases and 3 bases respectively, with 8 bases between them. The CDR3 loop spans 14 amino acids. The DNA for the CDR3 is TGTGCCAGCTCACCTAACGGGTACACCGGGGAGCTGTTTTTT. Amino acid sequence: CASSPNGYTGELFF. The whole variable domain, remainder taken from reference TRBV18 and TRBJ2-2, is NAGVMQNPRHLVRRRGQEARLRCSPMKGHSHVYWYRQLPEEGLKFMVYLQKENIIDESGMPKERFSAEFPKEGPSILRIQQVVRGDSAAYFCASSPNGYTGELFFGEGSRLTVL.

The V call is TRBV28, the J call TRBJ1-2; D perhaps matches TRBD1 (6 bases). The CDR3 totals 12 residues. V was trimmed by 8 bases and J by 9 bases, leaving 16 bases between them. The germline V gene encodes CDR1 MDHEN and CDR2 SYDVKM. The CDR3 DNA sequence: TGTGCCAGCCTAGGGAGGGGGAACCGCTACACCTTC. It translates to CASLGRGNRYTF.

The chain combines TRBV2 with TRBJ2-2; D unresolved. V lost 7 bases, J lost 4 bases, and 10 bases lay in between. Germline CDR1 and CDR2: SNHLY and FYNNEI. The CDR3 has 13 amino acids. The DNA for the CDR3 is TGTGCCAGCACCCCCAGTATCACCGGGGAGCTGTTTTTT. Translation gives CASTPSITGELFF.

The chain's CDR3 is CASSVGGPSGRSSYNEQFF. DNA of the CDR3: TGTGCCAGCAGCGTCGGGGGACCCTCCGGGAGGAGCTCCTACAATGAGCAGTTCTTC. V usage is TRBV9 and J usage is TRBJ2-1, with 7 positions matching TRBD2. This CDR3 spans 19 amino acids. V lost 2 bases and J lost 0; bases outside the gene matches: 14. Looked up from germline, CDR1 is SGDLS and CDR2 is YYNGEE.

The chain carries TRBV29-1 and TRBJ2-5, with D perhaps TRBD1 (6 bases). CDR3 length: 13 amino acids. Germline V gives CDR1 SQVTM, CDR2 ANQGSEA. V lost 7 bases and J lost 5, with 17 bases in between. The CDR3 here is CSAEHRDMETQYF. Written as DNA, the CDR3 is TGCAGCGCCGAACACAGGGATATGGAGACCCAGTACTTC. Full variable domain (rest looked up from reference TRBV29-1 and TRBJ2-5): SAVISQKPSRDICQRGTSLTIQCQVDSQVTMMFWYRQQPGQSLTLIATANQGSEATYESGFVIDKFPISRPNLTFSTLTVSNMSPEDSSIYLCSAEHRDMETQYFGPGTRLLVL.

This clone was counted once. The V and J genes are TRBV7-8 and TRBJ2-2, with a weak D call TRBD1 (5 bases). Trimming cost V 2 bases and J 4 bases, with 11 bases left between them. The CDR3 totals 15 residues. Germline-derived CDR1 and CDR2 are SGHVS and FQNEAQ. The CDR3 DNA follows: TGTGCCAGCAGCTTAAGTCAGGGTGCCACCGGGGAGCTGTTTTTT. This encodes CASSLSQGATGELFF.